These 10 T cell receptor beta chains originate from one sample sequenced in a study of blood T cell repertoires in COVID-19. Sequencing was performed with immunoSEQ multiplex PCR; in TCRdb, only in-frame clones are kept and a portion is missing. The profile shows around 42,000 clones, 88% of them singletons. Sequenced input: peripheral blood. The receptors stem from a human donor in a cohort sampled during active COVID-19.

The chain combines TRBV5-1 with TRBJ2-3, with 13 nucleotides matching TRBD2. J lost 4 bases, V lost 4 bases, and 6 bases had no gene match. Germline CDR1 and CDR2: SGHRS and YFSETQ. The CDR3 runs to 16 residues. The DNA of the CDR3 is TGCGCCAGCAGCCCCGGACTAGCGGGAGCCCCAGATACGCAGTATTTT. It codes for CASSPGLAGAPDTQYF.

The V call is TRBV5-6, the J call TRBJ1-3; D call uncertain. The V end lost 4 bases, the J end lost 0 bases, and 17 bases lay between the germline ends. In germline, CDR1 is SGHDT, CDR2 YYEEEE. The CDR3 extends over 17 amino acids. The CDR3 loop is CASSGLQAPDSGNTIYF. CDR3 nucleotide sequence: TGTGCCAGCAGCGGGCTTCAGGCACCCGACTCTGGAAACACCATATATTTT.

This chain connects TRBV29-1 to TRBJ1-2; D possibly corresponds to TRBD1 (5 bases). CDR3 length: 12 residues. The V end lost 6 bases, the J end lost 1 base, and 9 bases lay between the germline ends. Germline V gene lookup returns CDR1 SQVTM and CDR2 ANQGSEA. CDR3 bases: TGCAGCGTCGACAGTGGTAACTATGGCTACACCTTC. Protein: CSVDSGNYGYTF. Full variable domain (missing parts from reference TRBV29-1 and TRBJ1-2): SAVISQKPSRDICQRGTSLTIQCQVDSQVTMMFWYRQQPGQSLTLIATANQGSEATYESGFVIDKFPISRPNLTFSTLTVSNMSPEDSSIYLCSVDSGNYGYTFGSGTRLTVV.

The CDR3 loop reads CASRKGQRGYTF. The CDR3, as DNA: TGTGCCAGCAGGAAGGGACAAAGGGGCTACACCTTC. V and J are TRBV3-1 (or the pseudogene TRBV3-2) and TRBJ1-2; possible D gene TRBD1, 6 bases. Germline CDR1 is LGHDT and CDR2 is YNNKEL (reference sequence). V was cut by 6 bases and J by 8 bases, with 13 bases left in between. The CDR3 is 12 residues long.

The rearrangement joins TRBV5-1 to TRBJ1-2; 7 nucleotides agree with TRBD1. This CDR3 is built from 14 residues. V shed 0 bases, J shed 8 bases, and the junction held 7 bases outside the gene matches. CDR1 SGHRS and CDR2 YFSETQ come from the germline V gene. The CDR3: CASSLDKGAQGYTF. CDR3 coding DNA: TGCGCCAGCAGCTTGGACAAGGGGGCGCAGGGCTACACCTTC.

The gene calls are TRBV20-1 and TRBJ2-1; possible D gene TRBD2, 6 bases. The germline V gene has CDR1 DFQATT and CDR2 SNEGSKA (reference sequence). The CDR3 contains 15 residues. Trimming left V 3 bases short and J 0 bases short, with 12 bases between. The CDR3 protein is CSASGGLYSYNEQFF. The CDR3 DNA sequence: TGCAGTGCTAGTGGGGGACTGTACTCCTACAATGAGCAGTTCTTC.

This chain connects TRBV6-5 to TRBJ2-1, with D possibly matching TRBD2 (5 bases). CDR1 and CDR2 from the germline V gene are MNHEY and SVGAGI. The CDR3 totals 15 residues. Trimming cost V 2 bases and J 7 bases, with 15 bases left between them. CDR3 in DNA: TGTGCCAGCAGTTACCGGGGAAAAGTCCGTAATGAGCAGTTCTTC. This encodes CASSYRGKVRNEQFF.

This clone was seen more than once but under ten times. The V call is TRBV10-3, the J call TRBJ1-1, with 7 bases aligning to TRBD1. J lost 0 bases, V lost 10 bases, and 14 bases had no gene match. Looked up from germline, CDR1 is ENHRY and CDR2 is SYGVKD. There are 16 residues in the CDR3. DNA for the CDR3: TGTGCCACAAGACTACAGGGGTTGACGGTGAACACTGAAGCTTTCTTT. Translation gives CATRLQGLTVNTEAFF.

This sequence joins TRBV7-9 and TRBJ2-1; D ambiguous. The CDR3 runs 14 residues. V shed 0 bases and J shed 9 bases, with 12 bases lying between them. In germline, CDR1 is SEHNR, CDR2 FQNEAQ (reference sequence). CDR3 nucleotide sequence: TGTGCCAGCAGCTTAGCGTCGGTGGTTGGTGAGCAGTTCTTC. Its protein product is CASSLASVVGEQFF. The full variable domain, in which reference TRBV7-9 and TRBJ2-1 provide the parts outside the CDR3, is DTGVSQNPRHKITKRGQNVTFRCDPISEHNRLYWYRQTLGQGPEFLTYFQNEAQLEKSRLLSDRFSAERPKGSFSTLEIQRTEQGDSAMYLCASSLASVVGEQFFGPGTRLTVL.

The genes are TRBV5-4 and TRBJ2-5; possible D gene TRBD2, 6 bases. The germline V gene has CDR1 SGHNT and CDR2 YYREEE (reference sequence). V lost 4 bases, J lost 4 bases, and 17 bases lay in between. This CDR3 comprises 15 residues. The CDR3 DNA sequence: TGTGCCAGCAGCCCCAGCGGAGGGTGGGGAGAGACCCAGTACTTC. As protein: CASSPSGGWGETQYF.